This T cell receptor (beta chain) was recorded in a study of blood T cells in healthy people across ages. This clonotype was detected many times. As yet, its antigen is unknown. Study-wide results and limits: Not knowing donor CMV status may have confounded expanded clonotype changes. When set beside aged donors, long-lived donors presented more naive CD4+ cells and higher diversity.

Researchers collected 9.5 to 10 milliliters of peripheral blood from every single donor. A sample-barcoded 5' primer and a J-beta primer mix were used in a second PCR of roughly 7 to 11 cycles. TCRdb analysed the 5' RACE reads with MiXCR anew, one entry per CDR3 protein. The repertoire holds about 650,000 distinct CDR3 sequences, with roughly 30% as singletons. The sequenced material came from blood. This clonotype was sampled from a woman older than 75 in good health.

The CDR3 spells CASSEPFSQGPGEQFF. The CDR3 nucleotides read TGTGCCAGCAGTGAACCATTCAGCCAGGGGCCGGGTGAGCAGTTCTTC. The rearrangement uses TRBV6-1 and TRBJ2-1; possible D gene TRBD1, 6 bases. Trimming took 2 bases from V and 9 from J, leaving 20 bases between them. Looked up from germline, CDR1 is MNHNS and CDR2 is SASEGT. The CDR3 contains 16 residues.